Described below is a single TCR beta chain sequence and its context. Antigen: not known. Germline V gives CDR1 LNHNV, CDR2 YYDKDF (reference sequence). There are 14 residues in the CDR3. Deletions cut 4 bases from V and 13 bases from J, with 17 bases between. The sample is drawn from a study of blood T cells in healthy people across ages. Combining a sample-barcoded 5' primer with a J-beta primer mix, a second PCR ran for about 6 to 11 cycles. CDR3-containing paired-end reads numbering at least 2.5 million came from each sample. TCRdb reprocessed the 5' RACE reads via MiXCR and lists one record per CDR3 protein. Among 650,000 to 1,000,000 distinct CDR3 sequences, 35% to 40% were seen once, and the ten largest hold 10% to 15%. Study results and caveats: As age increased, TCR beta diversity per million T cells fell in a roughly linear fashion. Strongly correlated with naive T cell percentage was TCR beta diversity. A greater number of naive CD4+ cells and higher diversity distinguished long-lived donors from aged donors.

V usage is TRBV15 and J usage is TRBJ1-6; D unresolved. This receptor was obtained from a man younger than 35 in good health. Specimen: blood. The CDR3 nucleotides read TGTGCCACCAGCAAAGACCGGGATGTCGGGCCCCTCCACTTT. This translates into CATSKDRDVGPLHF.